Listed below are T cell receptor beta chains from one sample, sequenced in a study of T cells in Graves' hyperthyroidism and ophthalmopathy. TCRdb itself ran the multiplex PCR reads through MiXCR, one entry per CDR3 protein. The data show about half a million distinct CDR3 sequences, roughly 22% seen once. The sequenced sample consisted of blood. The receptors were sampled from an older woman with Graves' ophthalmopathy. The CDR3 runs from the conserved cysteine through the conserved F or W. D genes are given only for firm matches. Rows give clone size only sometimes, using once, few, many, or a class for an expanded clone.

cdr3_length j_call d_call clone_size v_call cdr3_aa cdr3_nt
14 TRBJ2-2 . few TRBV28 CASSFRQNTGELFF TGTGCCAGCAGTTTTAGACAGAACACCGGGGAGCTGTTTTTT
16 TRBJ2-3 . . TRBV5-1 CASGPPGGDYTDTQYF TGCGCCAGCGGCCCACCCGGCGGGGATTACACAGATACGCAGTATTTT
14 TRBJ1-2 . many TRBV12-5 CASGPGGRSDGYTF TGTGCTAGTGGTCCGGGCGGCAGGAGCGATGGCTACACCTTC
16 TRBJ2-3 TRBD2 . TRBV24-1 CATSDWRLAGGDTQYF TGTGCCACCAGTGATTGGAGACTAGCGGGAGGGGATACGCAGTATTTT
15 TRBJ1-3 TRBD1 many TRBV2 CASSRQGALGNTIYF TGTGCCAGCAGTCGACAGGGGGCTCTTGGAAACACCATATATTTT
15 TRBJ2-7 . . TRBV30 CAWSVQDSPFYEQYF TGTGCCTGGAGTGTACAGGACAGCCCCTTCTACGAGCAGTACTTC
15 TRBJ1-2 . few TRBV5-5 CASSWGQVSPHGYTF TGTGCCAGCAGCTGGGGACAAGTCAGTCCACATGGCTACACCTTC
13 TRBJ2-5 . few TRBV20-1 CSATTPTRETQYF TGCAGTGCTACCACACCGACAAGGGAGACCCAGTACTTC
18 TRBJ2-2 TRBD1 . TRBV14 CASSQSPGQGERTGELFF TGTGCCAGCAGCCAATCCCCGGGACAGGGGGAGAGGACCGGGGAGCTGTTTTTT
13 TRBJ2-5 . few TRBV15 CATSRDIGETQYF TGTGCCACCAGCAGAGATATCGGCGAGACCCAGTACTTC
17 TRBJ1-2 . . TRBV6-1 CASSFTGTLGGSYGYTF TGTGCCAGCAGTTTTACCGGGACCCTCGGCGGTAGCTATGGCTACACCTTC
13 TRBJ1-1 . . TRBV6-1 CASGRGGYTEAFF TGTGCCAGCGGGAGGGGAGGGTACACTGAAGCTTTCTTT